Presented here are 22 T cell receptor beta chains from one specimen sequenced in a study of cytomegalovirus exposure and HLA in healthy donors. PCR primers comprised 60 Vbeta and 13 Jbeta primers. Only in-frame clones appear in the TCRdb table, and some are missing; sequencing was by immunoSEQ multiplex PCR. The sample has fewer than 200,000 clones, almost 80% seen once. Sequencing input: PBMCs. These receptors came from a woman aged 45 to 65 in good health and CMV-seropositive.

The gene calls are TRBV27 and TRBJ1-5, with TRBD1 matching over 8 bases. This CDR3 is 16 amino acids long. Germline V gives CDR1 MNHEY, CDR2 SMNVEV (reference sequence). Unmatched junction bases numbered 7, after V lost 4 bases and J lost 2 bases. In DNA form, the CDR3 reads TGTGCCAGCAGTTCAAGGACAGGGAGGGGCAATCAGCCCCAGCATTTT. Amino acids: CASSSRTGRGNQPQHF.

This sequence joins TRBV7-8 and TRBJ2-7; 9 bases agree with TRBD2. The V segment lost 1 base and the J segment 2 bases; nucleotides outside the gene matches: 9. Germline V gene sequence: CDR1 SGHVS, CDR2 FQNEAQ. The CDR3 loop spans 17 amino acids. The CDR3 DNA sequence: TGTGCCAGCAGCTTAGGGCGACTAGCGGCTAGTCCCTACGAGCAGTACTTC. This sequence encodes CASSLGRLAASPYEQYF. Full variable domain (rest looked up from reference TRBV7-8 and TRBJ2-7): GAGVSQSPRYKVAKRGQDVALRCDPISGHVSLFWYQQALGQGPEFLTYFQNEAQLDKSGLPSDRFFAERPEGSVSTLKIQRTQQEDSAVYLCASSLGRLAASPYEQYFGPGTRLTVT.

The V call is TRBV19, the J call TRBJ2-7; 8 positions agree with TRBD1. The CDR3 has 12 residues. CDR1 and CDR2 (germline): LNHDA, SQIVND (reference sequence). V shed 5 bases and J 5 bases; nucleotides not matched to a gene: 2. The CDR3 bases are TGTGCCAGTAGTCCGACAGGGGACGAGCAGTACTTC. Its translation is CASSPTGDEQYF.

The gene calls are TRBV12-2 and TRBJ1-1; the listed D gene, TRBD1, was not tested against the DNA. TRBV12-2 is described as a pseudogene. This CDR3 region has 19 residues. This CDR3 is CASRLAHMGDRGRNTEAFF. The CDR3 nucleotides are TGTGCAAGTCGCTTAGCCCACATGGGAGACAGGGGACGAAACACTGAAGCTTTCTTT.

This clone has a handful of counts. The CDR3 sequence is CASSSTQGYGYTF. CDR3 nucleotides: TGTGCCAGCAGCTCGACACAGGGTTATGGCTACACCTTC. V is TRBV7-6 and J is TRBJ1-2; tentative D call: TRBD1 (6 bases). There are 13 residues in the CDR3. V lost 4 bases, J lost 5 bases, and 11 bases lay in between. The V gene's germline CDR1 is SGHVS and CDR2 FNYEAQ.

This clone was detected only a few times. The chain couples TRBV4-1 to TRBJ2-2, with 9 bases that match TRBD1. With V trimmed by 2 bases and J by 3 bases, 4 bases remained unmatched. There are 16 residues in the CDR3. Germline loops: CDR1 MGHRA, CDR2 YSYEKL. The CDR3 region has the DNA TGCGCCAGCAGCCAAACCGGGACAGGGCACACCGGGGAGCTGTTTTTT. Translated, it gives CASSQTGTGHTGELFF.

V and J are TRBV7-2 and TRBJ2-1; TRBD2 might be the D (5 bases). This CDR3 comprises 16 residues. V shed 1 base and J shed 2 bases, with 12 bases lying between them. Germline CDR1 reads SGHTA; CDR2 reads FQGNSA. The CDR3 region is CASSLGSATAYNEQFF. DNA of the CDR3: TGTGCCAGCAGCTTAGGTAGCGCTACCGCCTACAATGAGCAGTTCTTC.

This chain links TRBV29-1 with TRBJ2-5; 10 bases agree with TRBD2. Germline V gene sequence: CDR1 SQVTM, CDR2 ANQGSEA. J gave up 4 bases and V 4 bases, and 9 bases lay outside the gene matches. The CDR3 contains 15 residues. CDR3 amino acids: CSVARSGRALETQYF. The CDR3 nucleotides read TGCAGCGTTGCACGGAGCGGGAGGGCCCTAGAGACCCAGTACTTC.

The V gene is TRBV7-2, the J gene TRBJ1-2; TRBD1 matches at 7 bases. The CDR3 is made up of 13 amino acids. The V gene's germline CDR1 is SGHTA and CDR2 FQGNSA. V lost 5 bases, J lost 5 bases, and 5 bases stayed unmatched. CDR3 bases: TGTGCCAGCAGCCGGGACAGTACATATGGCTACACCTTC. It specifies CASSRDSTYGYTF. Filled out from reference TRBV7-2 and TRBJ1-2, the complete variable domain reads GAGVSQSPSNKVTEKGKDVELRCDPISGHTALYWYRQSLGQGLEFLIYFQGNSAPDKSGLPSDRFSAERTGGSVSTLTIQRTQQEDSAVYLCASSRDSTYGYTFGSGTRLTVV.

V gene TRBV28 combines with J gene TRBJ2-7; the match to TRBD2 covers 11 bases. Trimming took 6 bases from V and 2 from J; bases not matched to a gene: 3. The CDR3 contains 14 residues. Looked up from germline, CDR1 is MDHEN and CDR2 is SYDVKM. CDR3: CASRYSGRAYEQYF. For the CDR3, the DNA is TGTGCCAGCAGATATAGCGGGAGGGCCTACGAGCAGTACTTC.

This rearrangement joins TRBV7-9 to TRBJ1-1, with D possibly TRBD1 on 6 matching bases. V was cut by 3 bases and J by 0 bases, with 17 bases left in between. This CDR3 has 17 amino acids. Germline CDR1 SEHNR, CDR2 FQNEAQ (reference sequence). CDR3 nucleotide sequence: TGTGCCAGCAGCTTCCACAGGGCGGGTAAGATGAACACTGAAGCTTTCTTT. It is translated as CASSFHRAGKMNTEAFF.

The chain joins TRBV7-8 to TRBJ1-5; 10 positions agree with TRBD1. The CDR3 runs to 17 residues. Unmatched junction bases numbered 7, after V lost 5 bases and J lost 0 bases. The germline gives CDR1 SGHVS, CDR2 FQNEAQ. The CDR3 sequence: CASSPSRTGGSNQPQHF. The CDR3 coding sequence is TGTGCCAGCAGCCCTAGCAGGACAGGGGGTAGCAATCAGCCCCAGCATTTT. The whole variable domain, filled in from reference TRBV7-8 and TRBJ1-5, reads GAGVSQSPRYKVAKRGQDVALRCDPISGHVSLFWYQQALGQGPEFLTYFQNEAQLDKSGLPSDRFFAERPEGSVSTLKIQRTQQEDSAVYLCASSPSRTGGSNQPQHFGDGTRLSIL.

The chain is built from TRBV18 and TRBJ1-2, with 9 positions matching TRBD1. CDR1 KGHSH and CDR2 LQKENI come from the germline V gene. The trim removed 3 bases at V and 4 bases at J, leaving 3 bases unmatched. The CDR3 is made up of 14 amino acids. The CDR3 loop reads CASSPGQGRYGYTF. The CDR3 nucleotides are TGTGCCAGCTCACCGGGACAGGGTCGCTATGGCTACACCTTC.

This clone was seen a single time. Here the CDR3 DNA reads TGCGCCAGCAGCCTAGGGACCGGGGGTGAAGCTTTCTTT. Its translation: CASSLGTGGEAFF. The genes are TRBV5-1 and TRBJ1-1, with a tentative D call TRBD1 (5 bases). This CDR3 has 13 residues. V lost 4 bases and J 7 bases, leaving 14 bases between the germline ends. Germline CDR1 is SGHRS and CDR2 is YFSETQ. Drawing the rest from reference TRBV5-1 and TRBJ1-1, the complete variable domain is KAGVTQTPRYLIKTRGQQVTLSCSPISGHRSVSWYQQTPGQGLQFLFEYFSETQRNKGNFPGRFSGRQFSNSRSEMNVSTLELGDSALYLCASSLGTGGEAFFGQGTRLTVV.

The rearrangement uses TRBV5-4 and TRBJ2-1; a weak D match, TRBD2 (7 bases). CDR1 SGHNT and CDR2 YYREEE come from the germline V gene (reference sequence). Deletions cut 5 bases from V and 0 bases from J, with 15 bases between. CDR3 size: 16 residues. CDR3 loop: CASRRGGGDSYNEQFF. The CDR3 region has the DNA TGTGCCAGCAGACGCGGGGGCGGAGACTCCTACAATGAGCAGTTCTTC. Together with reference TRBV5-4 and TRBJ2-1, the CDR3 gives the full variable domain: ETGVTQSPTHLIKTRGQQVTLRCSSQSGHNTVSWYQQALGQGPQFIFQYYREEENGRGNFPPRFSGLQFPNYSSELNVNALELDDSALYLCASRRGGGDSYNEQFFGPGTRLTVL.

The rearrangement links TRBV5-4 to TRBJ2-7; 9 bases fit TRBD1. The ends lost 3 bases at V and 0 bases at J; junction bases unmatched: 1. The CDR3 runs 14 residues. Germline V gene sequence: CDR1 SGHNT, CDR2 YYREEE (reference sequence). The CDR3: CASSSGQGSYEQYF. The CDR3 nucleotides read TGTGCCAGCAGCTCGGGACAGGGCTCCTACGAGCAGTACTTC.

The V call is TRBV6-1, the J call TRBJ2-1; D is undetermined. There are 15 residues in the CDR3. The V and J ends lost 3 bases and 2 bases respectively, with 11 bases between them. The germline gives CDR1 MNHNS, CDR2 SASEGT. CDR3 bases: TGTGCCAGCAGTGAGCTTGGCGGTACCTACAATGAGCAGTTCTTC. Translated: CASSELGGTYNEQFF.

The chain couples TRBV18 to TRBJ1-5, with 11 nucleotides matching TRBD1. After removal of 0 bases from V and 5 bases from J, the junction contained 3 bases not matched to a gene. The CDR3 spans 16 residues. Germline CDR1 is KGHSH and CDR2 is LQKENI. CDR3: CASSPPGTGGYQPQHF. The CDR3 DNA reads as TGTGCCAGCTCACCACCTGGGACAGGGGGGTATCAGCCCCAGCATTTT.

V is TRBV11-2 and J is TRBJ2-7; D is possibly TRBD2 (5 bases). Trimming removed 5 bases at V and 2 bases at J, with 16 bases between. Germline loops: CDR1 SGHAT, CDR2 FQNNGV. CDR3 length: 15 residues. In nucleotides, the CDR3 is TGTGCCAGCAGCCCCTCGGGGAATGGGCCCTACGAGCAGTACTTC. It encodes CASSPSGNGPYEQYF. Together with reference TRBV11-2 and TRBJ2-7, the CDR3 gives the full variable domain: EAGVAQSPRYKIIEKRQSVAFWCNPISGHATLYWYQQILGQGPKLLIQFQNNGVVDDSQLPKDRFSAERLKGVDSTLKIQPAKLEDSAVYLCASSPSGNGPYEQYFGPGTRLTVT.

The genes are TRBV9 and TRBJ1-2, with a tentative D call TRBD1 (5 bases). Germline assignment: CDR1 SGDLS and CDR2 YYNGEE. There are 13 residues in the CDR3. Trimming took 1 base from V and 2 from J, leaving 6 bases between them. Here the CDR3 DNA reads TGTGCCAGCAGCGTACAGGGAAACTATGGCTACACCTTC. Protein product: CASSVQGNYGYTF. The variable domain in full, with the rest retrieved from reference TRBV9 and TRBJ1-2, is DSGVTQTPKHLITATGQRVTLRCSPRSGDLSVYWYQQSLDQGLQFLIQYYNGEERAKGNILERFSAQQFPDLHSELNLSSLELGDSALYFCASSVQGNYGYTFGSGTRLTVV.

This sequence joins TRBV9 and TRBJ2-1; 7 nucleotides align to TRBD2. V was pared by 2 bases and J by 4 bases, with 6 bases of the junction left unmatched. CDR1 is SGDLS, CDR2 YYNGEE, per germline. The CDR3 totals 15 residues. The CDR3 spells CASSVSPGGYNEQFF. The CDR3 DNA is TGTGCCAGCAGCGTTTCTCCGGGGGGTTACAATGAGCAGTTCTTC.

The chain couples TRBV2 to TRBJ1-2, with D possibly matching TRBD1 (5 bases). The germline CDR1 and CDR2 sequences are SNHLY and FYNNEI. Deletions cut 6 bases from V and 10 bases from J, with 15 bases between. CDR3 length equals 12 residues. The CDR3 sequence: CASSPDSTPYTF. The DNA for the CDR3 is TGTGCCAGCAGCCCCGACAGTACCCCCTACACCTTC.